Listed below are T cell receptor beta chains from one sample, sequenced in a study of technical replicates of blood from several donors. TCRdb's table, derived via immunoSEQ multiplex PCR, lists solely in-frame clones and lacks some. The top ten clones hold approximately 12% of a sample with around 16,000 clones, approximately 88% of them seen once. The sample comprised PBMCs. These receptors were obtained from a human donor in good health. Each CDR3 is given with its conserved first and last residue.

j_gene: TRBJ2-7
v_gene: TRBV2
CDR3aa: CASSEGGILYEQYF

j_gene: TRBJ2-1
v_gene: TRBV13
CDR3aa: CASSDTSGDEQFF

j_gene: TRBJ1-1
v_gene: TRBV7-8
CDR3aa: CASSRYTNTEAFF

j_gene: TRBJ2-7
v_gene: TRBV18
CDR3aa: CASSPGTSRGEQYF

j_gene: TRBJ2-1
v_gene: TRBV27
CDR3aa: CASRGQNSPNEQFF

j_gene: TRBJ2-2
v_gene: TRBV29-1
CDR3aa: CSVVRGWDTGELFF

j_gene: TRBJ2-1
v_gene: TRBV19
CDR3aa: CASSSTGSSYNEQFF

j_gene: TRBJ2-7
v_gene: TRBV6-5
CDR3aa: CASSFDRGSREQYF

j_gene: TRBJ2-3
v_gene: TRBV29-1
CDR3aa: CSVEVPGGGTDTQYF

j_gene: TRBJ2-7
v_gene: TRBV6-1
CDR3aa: CASSEGWREYEQYF

j_gene: TRBJ1-2
v_gene: TRBV6-7
CDR3aa: CASSLAGVVYGYTF